The 4 T cell receptor beta chains below all came from one sample that was sequenced in a study of T cells after posttransplantation cyclophosphamide. Busulfan-fludarabine conditioning, marrow transplant, and cyclophosphamide on days +3 and +4 were administered. Produced via immunoSEQ multiplex PCR; TCRdb's table is partial and in-frame only. Sampling found thousands of clones, none seen once. The sample consisted of PBMCs, taken after allogeneic stem cell transplant with posttransplant cyclophosphamide. These receptors originate from a female patient aged 50-59 years who received an allogeneic stem cell transplant from an unrelated donor, was CMV-positive, and had acute GVHD only. The graft donor may have given rise to some T cells.

This clone was seen repeatedly, ten times or more. The chain carries TRBV5-8 and TRBJ2-5; 13 bases align to TRBD2. This CDR3 has 17 amino acids. Trimming removed 2 bases from V and 5 bases from J; junction bases left unmatched: 9. Germline CDR1 SGHTS, CDR2 YDEGEE. Written as DNA, the CDR3 is TGTGCCAGCAGCTTATTCGGGACTAGCGGGACACGGGAGACCCAGTACTTC. Protein product: CASSLFGTSGTRETQYF.

This clone is judged medium-sized. V gene TRBV13 combines with J gene TRBJ2-2; D not certain. Germline CDR1 and CDR2: PRHDT and FYEKMQ (reference sequence). The V end lost 6 bases, the J end lost 0 bases, and 14 bases lay between the germline ends. The CDR3 extends over 16 amino acids. In DNA form, the CDR3 reads TGTGCCAGCAGATCGAATCGCCTAGCGAACACCGGGGAGCTGTTTTTT. This sequence encodes CASRSNRLANTGELFF.

This clone is medium-sized by share. This rearrangement joins TRBV7-2 to TRBJ2-7; TRBD2 might be the D (6 bases). V lost 4 bases, J lost 5 bases, and 12 bases lay in between. This CDR3 is built from 13 residues. The germline V gene encodes CDR1 SGHTA and CDR2 FQGNSA. The CDR3 DNA follows: TGTGCCAGCAGCTGGAGGGGTAACGACGAGCAGTACTTC. Residues: CASSWRGNDEQYF. The complete variable domain, with remaining parts taken from reference TRBV7-2 and TRBJ2-7, reads GAGVSQSPSNKVTEKGKDVELRCDPISGHTALYWYRQSLGQGLEFLIYFQGNSAPDKSGLPSDRFSAERTGGSVSTLTIQRTQQEDSAVYLCASSWRGNDEQYFGPGTRLTVT.

This clone is medium-sized by share. This rearrangement joins TRBV9 to TRBJ1-5; weak D call: TRBD1 (5 bases). The CDR3 runs to 15 residues. Looked up from germline, CDR1 is SGDLS and CDR2 is YYNGEE. V was trimmed by 0 bases and J by 3 bases, leaving 10 bases between them. CDR3 protein: CASSVDGGANQPQHF. DNA of the CDR3: TGTGCCAGCAGCGTAGATGGAGGGGCCAATCAGCCCCAGCATTTT.